The 17 T cell receptor beta chains below all came from one sample that was sequenced in a study of cytomegalovirus exposure and HLA in healthy donors (dated by TCRdb to 2017 to 2019). The method behind the library was the immunoSEQ multiplex PCR assay. The multiplex PCR relied on a mix of 60 forward primers for TCR Vbeta segments and 13 reverse primers for TCR Jbeta segments. TCRdb re-hosts the immuneACCESS table, in-frame sequences only. Its copies lack some clones; in the studies checked, an unresolved V gene accounts for under half of them, and the cause for the rest is not known. Here the sample has some 250,000 clones; 81% occur a single time. The top ten constitute almost 8% of the sample. The sequenced sample was PBMCs. The source of these receptors is a woman aged 55-70 years in good health and CMV-seropositive.

V usage is TRBV6-1 and J usage is TRBJ1-3; possible D gene TRBD1, 6 bases. Trimming pared 4 bases from V and 0 bases from J, leaving 16 bases between. From germline, CDR1 is MNHNS and CDR2 SASEGT. The CDR3 runs 17 residues. CDR3 nucleotide sequence: TGTGCCAGCAGTGCCGATTGGGACAAACTCTCTGGAAACACCATATATTTT. Translating it yields CASSADWDKLSGNTIYF.

This clone has only a few counts. J is TRBJ2-1 and V is TRBV27, with D maybe TRBD1 (5 bases). There are 15 residues in the CDR3. V was trimmed by 5 bases and J by 2 bases, leaving 13 bases between them. CDR1 is MNHEY and CDR2 is SMNVEV in the germline V gene (reference sequence). The CDR3 sequence is CASSNGAATYNEQFF. Written as DNA, the CDR3 is TGTGCCAGCAGTAATGGGGCTGCTACCTACAATGAGCAGTTCTTC.

The chain employs TRBV10-3 and TRBJ2-1; D is perhaps TRBD2 (5 bases). V lost 0 bases and J 5 bases, leaving 8 bases between the germline ends. CDR1 ENHRY and CDR2 SYGVKD come from the germline V gene. The CDR3 is 14 amino acids. DNA of the CDR3: TGTGCCATCAGTGAGTCGTCAGCGGACAATGAGCAGTTCTTC. It specifies CAISESSADNEQFF.

This chain connects TRBV27 to TRBJ1-5, with D possibly being TRBD1 (5 bases). The CDR3 runs to 18 residues. Germline V gene lookup returns CDR1 MNHEY and CDR2 SMNVEV (reference sequence). Trimming cost V 6 bases and J 0 bases, with 21 bases left between them. Here the CDR3 DNA reads TGTGCCAGCAGCCCAAACCCCGGAGGGGTCTATAGCAATCAGCCCCAGCATTTT. Translating it yields CASSPNPGGVYSNQPQHF.

V is TRBV7-6 and J is TRBJ2-2, with a tentative D call TRBD1 (6 bases). CDR1 and CDR2 (germline): SGHVS, FNYEAQ. The CDR3 has 14 amino acids. V shed 1 base and J shed 6 bases, with 9 bases lying between them. The CDR3 here is CASSLEGVPGELFF. The CDR3 DNA sequence: TGTGCCAGCAGCTTAGAGGGGGTCCCCGGGGAGCTGTTTTTT. Full variable domain (rest looked up from reference TRBV7-6 and TRBJ2-2): GAGVSQSPRYKVTKRGQDVALRCDPISGHVSLYWYRQALGQGPEFLTYFNYEAQQDKSGLPNDRFSAERPEGSISTLTIQRTEQRDSAMYRCASSLEGVPGELFFGEGSRLTVL.

The genes are TRBV7-7 and TRBJ2-7; TRBD1 might be the D (5 bases). Trimming took 2 bases from V and 4 from J, leaving 15 bases between them. This CDR3 comprises 15 residues. Germline CDR1 reads SSHAT; CDR2 reads FNYEAQ (reference sequence). DNA for the CDR3: TGTGCCAGCAGCTTAAGGCTGGGGCCCCGGTACGAGCAGTACTTC. Its translation is CASSLRLGPRYEQYF.

The chain has TRBV28 and TRBJ2-1, with D unresolved. Trimming took off 3 bases at V and 8 bases at J, with 5 bases between the two ends. The germline V gene encodes CDR1 MDHEN and CDR2 SYDVKM. The length of the CDR3 is 11 residues. The CDR3 region has the DNA TGTGCCAGCAGTTTCCGGGATGAGCAGTTCTTC. This gives the protein CASSFRDEQFF.

This chain links TRBV9 with TRBJ2-5, with TRBD2 identical over 12 bases. Per germline, CDR1 SGDLS and CDR2 YYNGEE. The CDR3 is 17 amino acids. V lost 4 bases and J lost 4; bases outside the gene matches: 11. CDR3 DNA: TGTGCCAGCAGCCCGACTAGCGGGAGTCCCTATCGAGAGACCCAGTACTTC. Its translation: CASSPTSGSPYRETQYF.

This sequence joins TRBV5-4 and TRBJ2-1; D is possibly TRBD1 (8 bases). With 1 base removed from V and 8 bases from J, the gap between germline ends came to 19 bases. The CDR3 has 16 amino acids. CDR1 is SGHNT, CDR2 YYREEE, per germline (reference sequence). The CDR3: CASSLSSGGGQDEQFF. The DNA for the CDR3 is TGTGCCAGCAGCTTGAGTTCTGGGGGGGGACAGGATGAGCAGTTCTTC.

The rearrangement links TRBV4-1 to TRBJ2-5; 9 positions agree with TRBD2. This CDR3 comprises 18 residues. Trimming cost V 4 bases and J 0 bases; bases outside gene matches: 12. CDR1 is MGHRA, CDR2 YSYEKL, per germline. In nucleotides, the CDR3 is TGCGCCAGCAGCCCTCTATCCGCGGGAGGGGCGTACCAAGAGACCCAGTACTTC. It is translated as CASSPLSAGGAYQETQYF.

The gene calls are TRBV15 and TRBJ1-4; D is undetermined. The CDR3 contains 14 residues. V was shortened by 0 bases and J by 8 bases, with 10 bases between the two germline ends. Germline CDR1 LNHNV, CDR2 YYDKDF (reference sequence). For the CDR3, the DNA is TGTGCCACCAGCAGAGATCAGACGGGGGAAAAACTGTTTTTT. Translating gives CATSRDQTGEKLFF.

This chain joins TRBV5-4 and TRBJ2-1, with D tentatively TRBD2 (6 bases). V dropped 2 bases and J dropped 5 bases, with 20 bases sitting between them. Germline V gene sequence: CDR1 SGHNT, CDR2 YYREEE (reference sequence). The CDR3 loop spans 17 amino acids. In DNA, the CDR3 is TGTGCCAGCAGCTTTGGAGGCGGGACTTTGATAAACAATGAGCAGTTCTTC. Translation: CASSFGGGTLINNEQFF.

The rearrangement links TRBV10-3 to TRBJ1-5; 7 bases agree with TRBD1. V lost 5 bases to trimming and J lost 2 bases; unmatched junction nucleotides: 3. From germline, CDR1 is ENHRY and CDR2 SYGVKD. The CDR3 sequence is 14 residues long. CDR3 sequence reads: CAISPDRGNQPQHF. The DNA of the CDR3 is TGTGCCATCAGTCCTGACAGGGGCAATCAGCCCCAGCATTTT.

The V gene is TRBV28, the J gene TRBJ2-3; TRBD2 matches at 11 bases. V trimming: 7 bases; J trimming: 6 bases; junction bases outside the gene matches: 15. The CDR3 totals 17 residues. Germline V gene sequence: CDR1 MDHEN, CDR2 SYDVKM. The CDR3 coding sequence is TGTGCCAGCACGTTAGAGGGAGCACTAGCGGGAGCGGATACGCAGTATTTT. Its protein product is CASTLEGALAGADTQYF.

The chain is built from TRBV19 and TRBJ2-1, with 8 bases lining up with TRBD2. The CDR3 spans 18 residues. V was pared by 2 bases and J by 0 bases, with 9 bases of the junction left unmatched. In germline, CDR1 is LNHDA, CDR2 SQIVND (reference sequence). CDR3 in DNA: TGTGCCAGTAGTATATCGGCGGGAGGCCCCAGCTCCTACAATGAGCAGTTCTTC. It yields the protein CASSISAGGPSSYNEQFF.

The gene calls are TRBV6-1 and TRBJ1-1; 12 nucleotides agree with TRBD1. The germline gives CDR1 MNHNS, CDR2 SASEGT. The CDR3 totals 15 residues. After removal of 2 bases from V and 6 bases from J, the junction contained 4 bases not matched to a gene. The CDR3 spells CASSESGTGGSEAFF. DNA for the CDR3: TGTGCCAGCAGTGAATCGGGGACAGGGGGCTCTGAAGCTTTCTTT.

V and J are TRBV6-5 and TRBJ1-3, with 7 bases matching TRBD1. With 5 bases clipped from V and 3 bases from J, the junction kept 1 base outside the gene matches. Germline V gene data show CDR1 as MNHEY and CDR2 as SVGAGI. The CDR3 contains 13 residues. The CDR3 reads CASSRTGGNTIYF. The CDR3 DNA follows: TGTGCCAGCAGTCGGACAGGTGGAAACACCATATATTTT.